These T cell receptor beta chains were read from a single sample in a study of cytomegalovirus exposure and HLA in healthy donors. Data came from immunoSEQ multiplex PCR; TCRdb stores just in-frame clones and leaves some out. This table has about 190,000 clones, 87% appearing once. The sequenced sample consisted of PBMCs. All receptors derive from a man aged 25 to 40 in good health and CMV-seronegative. The CDR3 runs from the conserved cysteine through the conserved F or W. A D gene is named only where the DNA matches it firmly. Clone size, where shown, is once, few, many, or a class for clones that have expanded.

cdr3_nt,cdr3_aa,d_call,clone_size,v_call,j_call
TGTGCCAGCAGTTACTCGAGGAGGATCTACACTGAAGCTTTCTTT,CASSYSRRIYTEAFF,NA,once,TRBV6-5,TRBJ1-1
TGTGCCAGCACCGAGACTTTCTTT,CASTETFF,NA,NA,TRBV11-3,TRBJ1-1
TGTGCCAGCAGCCCAGGGACAGGCTACGAGCAGTACTTC,CASSPGTGYEQYF,TRBD1,NA,TRBV7-8,TRBJ2-7
TGTGCCAGCAGTCCGCTAGCGGGGGAAGCAGATACGCAGTATTTT,CASSPLAGEADTQYF,TRBD2,NA,TRBV28,TRBJ2-3
TGTGCCAGCAGTTACAACCGGGAGAAAGAGACCCAGTACTTC,CASSYNREKETQYF,NA,NA,TRBV6-5,TRBJ2-5
TGTGCCAGCAGCCCGCTCAGGGGTAATTCACCCCTCCACTTT,CASSPLRGNSPLHF,NA,NA,TRBV6-6,TRBJ1-6
TGTGCCAGCAGTCCCGGGACAGGGTTTACGGCGAACACTGAAGCTTTCTTT,CASSPGTGFTANTEAFF,TRBD1,once,TRBV27,TRBJ1-1
TGTGCCAGCAGCCCCAATACCCCTGGCAATCGGGCCGGGGAGCTGTTTTTT,CASSPNTPGNRAGELFF,NA,NA,TRBV5-8,TRBJ2-2
TGTGCCAGCAGCTTACCGGGTGAGGCCTCGCGTGAGCAGTACTTC,CASSLPGEASREQYF,NA,NA,TRBV11-3,TRBJ2-7
TGCGCCAGCAGCTCAGGACAGCCTGGGGCCAACGTCCTGACTTTC,CASSSGQPGANVLTF,NA,few,TRBV5-1,TRBJ2-6
TGTGCCAGCAGTTATGGGGGACAGGGGGATCGATACGAGCAGTACTTC,CASSYGGQGDRYEQYF,TRBD1,NA,TRBV6-5,TRBJ2-7
TGTGCCAGCAATCCCGAGACAGCGGGCGAGAGTGGCTACACCTTC,CASNPETAGESGYTF,NA,NA,TRBV28,TRBJ1-2
TGTGCCAGCAGCTTAAAAGGGGTTACGAACACCGGGGAGCTGTTTTTT,CASSLKGVTNTGELFF,NA,NA,TRBV7-6,TRBJ2-2
TGTGCCAGCAGTTACTCACCCGGACAGGGCTATGGCTACACCTTC,CASSYSPGQGYGYTF,TRBD1,NA,TRBV6-5,TRBJ1-2
TGTGCCAGCGCACAGAAACCGAAGAACACTGAAGCTTTCTTT,CASAQKPKNTEAFF,NA,NA,TRBV19,TRBJ1-1
TGCGCCAGCAGCTTGGAAGCAGGGGGCTTTGGGGCCAACGGCCTGACTTTC,CASSLEAGGFGANGLTF,TRBD1,NA,TRBV5-1,TRBJ2-6
TGTGCCAGCTCACCATACGGGCGGGAGAAGTACGAGCAGTACTTC,CASSPYGREKYEQYF,TRBD2,NA,TRBV18,TRBJ2-7
TGTGCCAGCAGCCCGGGACAGGCCTACGGCGGTGAGCAGTTCTTC,CASSPGQAYGGEQFF,TRBD1,few,TRBV11-3,TRBJ2-1
TGTGCCAGTGGCGGATCTGGGGCCAACGTCCTGACTTTC,CASGGSGANVLTF,NA,NA,TRBV19,TRBJ2-6
TGTGCCAGCAGCTTGGGGGGGTTTGGAGATACGCAGTATTTT,CASSLGGFGDTQYF,TRBD2,once,TRBV7-2,TRBJ2-3
TGTGCCAGCAGTGTAACGAGACAGATGGATGAAAAACTGTTTTTT,CASSVTRQMDEKLFF,NA,NA,TRBV6-1,TRBJ1-4
TGTGCCAGCAGCTTACCGGCTATGAGAGGATATGGCTACACCTTC,CASSLPAMRGYGYTF,NA,NA,TRBV7-2,TRBJ1-2
TGCGCCAGCAGAAACGGACAGGGACATTCCTACGAGCAGTACTTC,CASRNGQGHSYEQYF,TRBD1,once,TRBV5-1,TRBJ2-7
TGTGCCAGCAGTTCTGGCCCAGGGGGCGAAGATTCACCCCTCCACTTT,CASSSGPGGEDSPLHF,TRBD1,NA,TRBV6-6,TRBJ1-6
TGTGCCAGCAGCCGACGGGGGGCCTTGTCCTACGAGCAGTACTTC,CASSRRGALSYEQYF,NA,NA,TRBV5-6,TRBJ2-7
TGTGCCAGCAGCCTACGGACAGCGGCGGGCACAGATACGCAGTATTTT,CASSLRTAAGTDTQYF,NA,NA,TRBV7-8,TRBJ2-3
TGTGCCAGCAGCTTAGCCGAACTTGGGACAGGCGACCACTTC,CASSLAELGTGDHF,TRBD1,once,TRBV7-8,TRBJ2-5
TGTGCCAGCAGCAGCCGAACCTCCTACGAGCAGTACTTC,CASSSRTSYEQYF,NA,NA,TRBV11-1,TRBJ2-7
TGTGCCACGGCAGGTGGACTAAATGTGCTTCGGTACGAGCAGTACTTC,CATAGGLNVLRYEQYF,NA,NA,TRBV27,TRBJ2-7
TGTGCCAGCAGCAACTTCGGAGGTGAAGCTTTCTTT,CASSNFGGEAFF,NA,NA,TRBV6-5,TRBJ1-1
TGCGCCAGCAGCTTTTTGCCTTCTCCCGCTGGGGCCAACGGCCTGACTTTC,CASSFLPSPAGANGLTF,NA,NA,TRBV5-1,TRBJ2-6
TGTGCCAGCAGCCAACCGGGACAGGGACCCTACGAGCAGTACTTC,CASSQPGQGPYEQYF,TRBD1,NA,TRBV7-2,TRBJ2-7
TGTGCCACCAGCAGAGACCTTCGACAGGTCGGGGATCAGCCCCAGCATTTT,CATSRDLRQVGDQPQHF,NA,NA,TRBV15,TRBJ1-5
TGCGCCAGCAGAAGACTTGTAACAGGGATGGGGGCCAACGTCCTGACTTTC,CASRRLVTGMGANVLTF,NA,NA,TRBV5-1,TRBJ2-6
TGTGCCAGCAGCCCATCGGGGAAGATTGGCTACACCTTC,CASSPSGKIGYTF,NA,NA,TRBV7-2,TRBJ1-2
TGTGCCAGCAGCTTAGCCCAAACAGGGGTGGTTAATGAGCAGTTCTTC,CASSLAQTGVVNEQFF,TRBD1,NA,TRBV7-2,TRBJ2-1
NA,CASSQESFVGQGSPGPYF,NA,once,TRBV4-2,TRBJ2-3
TGCGCCAGCAGCTTGGGCCTGAGGAACACTGAAGCTTTCTTT,CASSLGLRNTEAFF,NA,once,TRBV5-1,TRBJ1-1
TGTGCCAGTAGTAAAAGGACAGGGGGCACTAATGAAAAACTGTTTTTT,CASSKRTGGTNEKLFF,TRBD1,NA,TRBV19,TRBJ1-4
TGCGCCAGCAGCTTGGCCTCGTCGGGGGAGCTGTTTTTT,CASSLASSGELFF,NA,NA,TRBV5-1,TRBJ2-2
TGTGCCAGTAGTAGCGGGATGTACAATGAGCAGTTCTTC,CASSSGMYNEQFF,NA,NA,TRBV19,TRBJ2-1
TGTGCCAGCAGCAACCAGGGGGCCAACACCGGGGAGCTGTTTTTT,CASSNQGANTGELFF,TRBD1,NA,TRBV11-3,TRBJ2-2
TGTGCCAGCCAATTACTGGACAGAAGCTACGAGCAGTACTTC,CASQLLDRSYEQYF,NA,once,TRBV6-6,TRBJ2-7
TGTGCCAGCAGCTTGTTGACAGGGCCTTCACCCCTCCACTTT,CASSLLTGPSPLHF,TRBD1,few,TRBV5-5,TRBJ1-6
TGTGCCAGCAGCATCGGAGGGGGGGCGCTGGGGACTGAAGCTTTCTTT,CASSIGGGALGTEAFF,NA,NA,TRBV7-6,TRBJ1-1
TGTGCCAGCAGCCTCCTACAGGGTGCGGATACGCAGTATTTT,CASSLLQGADTQYF,NA,NA,TRBV7-8,TRBJ2-3
TGTGCCAGTAGGGAGACAGTGAAGGACGAGCAGTACTTC,CASRETVKDEQYF,NA,NA,TRBV19,TRBJ2-7
TGCGCCAGCAGCCAAGGCGTCCGGGGGGACACTGAAGCTTTCTTT,CASSQGVRGDTEAFF,NA,NA,TRBV4-1,TRBJ1-1
TGCAGCGTTGGGGGTACAGGGTGGCTGAGGGGAAACACCATATATTTT,CSVGGTGWLRGNTIYF,NA,NA,TRBV29-1,TRBJ1-3
TGTGCCAGCAGCGTAACTAGCGGGGGGGCGAATGAGCAGTTCTTC,CASSVTSGGANEQFF,TRBD2,NA,TRBV9,TRBJ2-1
TGTGCCAGCAGCTCCCGGGGATACTACGAGCAGTACTTC,CASSSRGYYEQYF,NA,NA,TRBV5-6,TRBJ2-7
TGCGCCAGCAGCCAAATGATGGGCGAGCAGTACTTC,CASSQMMGEQYF,NA,once,TRBV4-1,TRBJ2-7
TGTGCCACGATAGCGGGGGAATACACCGGGGAGCTGTTTTTT,CATIAGEYTGELFF,TRBD2,NA,TRBV10-3,TRBJ2-2
TGTGCCAGCAGACTACTAGCGGGAGGCTCCGACTCCTACGAGCAGTACTTC,CASRLLAGGSDSYEQYF,TRBD2,few,TRBV27,TRBJ2-7
TGTTCCAGCAGCTTTACCCGGGTTGGCTACACCTTC,CSSSFTRVGYTF,NA,NA,TRBV7-9,TRBJ1-2
TGTGCCAGCAGCCAGGCCGATTCAGAAAAACTGTTTTTT,CASSQADSEKLFF,NA,NA,TRBV4-2,TRBJ1-4
TGTGCCAGCAGCTTGGAGAGGGGGATGACTTCACCCCTCCACTTT,CASSLERGMTSPLHF,NA,NA,TRBV5-8,TRBJ1-6